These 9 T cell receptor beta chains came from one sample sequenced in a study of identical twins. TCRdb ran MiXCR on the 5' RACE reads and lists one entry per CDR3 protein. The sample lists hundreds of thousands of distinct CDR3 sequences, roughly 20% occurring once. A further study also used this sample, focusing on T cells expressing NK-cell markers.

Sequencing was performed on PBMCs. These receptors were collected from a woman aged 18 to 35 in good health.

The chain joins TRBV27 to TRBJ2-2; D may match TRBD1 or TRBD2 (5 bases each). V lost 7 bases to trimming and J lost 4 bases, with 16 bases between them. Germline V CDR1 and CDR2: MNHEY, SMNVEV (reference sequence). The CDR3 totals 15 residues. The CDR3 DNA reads TGTGCCAGCACCCTAAGGGGTGGGGGCACCGGGGAGCTGTTTTTT. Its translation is CASTLRGGGTGELFF.

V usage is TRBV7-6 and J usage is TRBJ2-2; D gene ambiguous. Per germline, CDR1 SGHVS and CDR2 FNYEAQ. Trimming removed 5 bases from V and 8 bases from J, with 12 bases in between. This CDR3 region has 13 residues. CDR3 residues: CASSPPLGGELFF. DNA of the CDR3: TGTGCCAGCAGCCCCCCGCTGGGGGGGGAGCTGTTTTTT.

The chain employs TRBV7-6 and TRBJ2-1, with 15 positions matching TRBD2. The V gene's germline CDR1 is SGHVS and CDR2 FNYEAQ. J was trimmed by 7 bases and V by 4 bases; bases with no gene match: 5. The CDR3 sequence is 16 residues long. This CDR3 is CASSYRGTSGRNEQFF. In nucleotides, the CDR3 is TGTGCCAGCAGCTATAGGGGGACTAGCGGGAGGAATGAGCAGTTCTTC.

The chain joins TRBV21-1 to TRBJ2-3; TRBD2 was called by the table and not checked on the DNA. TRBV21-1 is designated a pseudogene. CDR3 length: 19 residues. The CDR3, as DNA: TGTGCCAGCCCCGCTAAGTCTCCGGGACTAGCGAATGGCGCAGATACGCAGTATTTT. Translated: CASPAKSPGLANGADTQYF.

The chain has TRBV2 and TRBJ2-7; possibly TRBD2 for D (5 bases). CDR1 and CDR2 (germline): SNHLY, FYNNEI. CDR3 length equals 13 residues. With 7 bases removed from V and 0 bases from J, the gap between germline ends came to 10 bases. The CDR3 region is CASNGGYSYEQYF. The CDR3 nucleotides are TGTGCCAGCAACGGCGGGTACTCCTACGAGCAGTACTTC.

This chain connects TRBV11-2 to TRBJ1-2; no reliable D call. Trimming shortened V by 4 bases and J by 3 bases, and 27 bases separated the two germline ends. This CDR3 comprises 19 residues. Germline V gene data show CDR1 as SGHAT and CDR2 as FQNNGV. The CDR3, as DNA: TGTGCCAGCAGCTCACCGACAACTAGGCGGGTTGGAGGCGACTATGGCTACACCTTC. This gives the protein CASSSPTTRRVGGDYGYTF.

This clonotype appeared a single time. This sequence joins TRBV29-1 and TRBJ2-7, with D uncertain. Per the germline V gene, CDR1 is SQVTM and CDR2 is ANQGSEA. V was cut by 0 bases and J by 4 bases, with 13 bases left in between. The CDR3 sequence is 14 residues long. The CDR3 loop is CSVEDRSAPYEQYF. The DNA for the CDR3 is TGCAGCGTTGAAGATCGGTCAGCCCCTTACGAGCAGTACTTC.

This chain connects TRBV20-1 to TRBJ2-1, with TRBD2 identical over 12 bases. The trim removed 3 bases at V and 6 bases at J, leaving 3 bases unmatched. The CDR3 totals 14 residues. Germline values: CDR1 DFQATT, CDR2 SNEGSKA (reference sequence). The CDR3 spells CSARTSGRPNEQFF. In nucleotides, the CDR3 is TGCAGTGCTAGGACTAGCGGGAGACCCAATGAGCAGTTCTTC.

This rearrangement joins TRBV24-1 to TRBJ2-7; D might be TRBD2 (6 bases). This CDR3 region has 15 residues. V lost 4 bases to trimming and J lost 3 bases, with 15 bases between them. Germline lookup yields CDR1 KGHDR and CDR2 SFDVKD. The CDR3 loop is CATSEEGLTDYEQYF. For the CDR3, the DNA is TGTGCCACCAGTGAAGAGGGACTGACCGACTACGAGCAGTACTTC.